This TCR beta chain was sequenced during a study of cytomegalovirus exposure and HLA in healthy donors. Study in general: Unique TCRs numbering about 87 million, obtained from HLA-typed donors, made up an early data release. Among the roughly 400 genotyped donors, 81% were placed in the Caucasian-associated ancestry cluster. General study points: TCR beta V- and J-gene trimming was later associated with a missense DCLRE1C variant.

Amplification used 60 Vbeta primers and 13 Jbeta primers. The protocol was immunoSEQ multiplex PCR, while the TCRdb copy is restricted to in-frame clones and leaves out a portion. The sample holds around 220,000 clones; 70% to 80% are singletons and the top ten take 0.2% to 0.25%. Details on this clone: Its antigen is unidentified.

Per germline, CDR1 SGHDN and CDR2 FVKESK. The CDR3 is made up of 17 amino acids. Trimming stripped 1 base from V and 1 base from J, with 17 bases between. This receptor was obtained from a girl aged 2-10 years in good health and CMV-seronegative. The sample was PBMCs. The chain links TRBV14 to TRBJ2-7, with D perhaps matching TRBD1 (7 bases). The CDR3 protein is CASSQGRGQGKSYEQYF. Here the CDR3 DNA reads TGTGCCAGCAGCCAAGGGAGGGGGCAGGGGAAGTCCTACGAGCAGTACTTC.